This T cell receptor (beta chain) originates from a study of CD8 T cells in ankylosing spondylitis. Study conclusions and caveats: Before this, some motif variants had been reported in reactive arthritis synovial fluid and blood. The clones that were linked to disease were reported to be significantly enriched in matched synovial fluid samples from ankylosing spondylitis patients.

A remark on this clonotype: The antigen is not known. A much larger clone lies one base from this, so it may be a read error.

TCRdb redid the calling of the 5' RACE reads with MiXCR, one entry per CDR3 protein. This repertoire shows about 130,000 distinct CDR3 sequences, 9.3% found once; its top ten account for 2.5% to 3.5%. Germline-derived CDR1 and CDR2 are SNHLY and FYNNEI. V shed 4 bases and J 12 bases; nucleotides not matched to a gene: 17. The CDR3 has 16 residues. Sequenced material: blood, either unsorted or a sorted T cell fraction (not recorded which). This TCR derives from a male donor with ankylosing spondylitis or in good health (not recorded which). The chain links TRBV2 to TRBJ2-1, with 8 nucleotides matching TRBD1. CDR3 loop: CASSGGLRTGTHVQFF. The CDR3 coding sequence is TGTGCCAGCAGTGGCGGCCTTAGGACAGGGACCCATGTGCAGTTCTTC.